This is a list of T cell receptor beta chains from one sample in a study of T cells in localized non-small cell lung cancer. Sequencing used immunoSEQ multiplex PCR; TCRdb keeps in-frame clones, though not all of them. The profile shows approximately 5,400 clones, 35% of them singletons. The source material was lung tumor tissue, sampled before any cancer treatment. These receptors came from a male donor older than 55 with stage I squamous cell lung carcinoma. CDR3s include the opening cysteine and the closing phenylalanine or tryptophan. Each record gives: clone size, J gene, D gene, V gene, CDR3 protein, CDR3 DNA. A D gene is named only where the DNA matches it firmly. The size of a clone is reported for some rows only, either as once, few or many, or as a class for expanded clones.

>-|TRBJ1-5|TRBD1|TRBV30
CAWSKGAEDQPQHF
TGTGCCTGGAGTAAGGGGGCCGAAGATCAGCCCCAGCATTTT
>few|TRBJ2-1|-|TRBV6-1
CASSEVEEDEQFF
TGTGCCAGCAGTGAAGTCGAGGAGGATGAGCAGTTCTTC
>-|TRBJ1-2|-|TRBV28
CASSFLQGLGANGYTF
TGTGCCAGCAGTTTCCTACAGGGTCTCGGGGCCAATGGCTACACCTTC
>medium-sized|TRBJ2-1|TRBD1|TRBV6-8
CAISAGQGGNEQFF
TGTGCCATCAGTGCTGGACAGGGGGGCAATGAGCAGTTCTTC
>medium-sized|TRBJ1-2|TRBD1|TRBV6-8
CAIPEAQGGGYTF
TGTGCCATCCCAGAGGCCCAGGGGGGTGGCTACACCTTC
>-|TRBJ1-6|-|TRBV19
CASSIRQGNSPLHF
TGTGCCAGTAGTATCCGTCAGGGGAATTCACCCCTCCACTTT
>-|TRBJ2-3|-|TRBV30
CAWTAVSADTQYF
TGTGCCTGGACTGCCGTGTCGGCAGATACGCAGTATTTT
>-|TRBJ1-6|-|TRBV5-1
CASSLVGGSSPLHF
TGCGCCAGCAGCTTGGTAGGGGGTAGTTCACCCCTCCACTTT
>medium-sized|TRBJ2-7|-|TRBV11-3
CASSQRGEGKTLYEQYF
TGTGCCAGCAGCCAAAGGGGAGAGGGAAAGACCCTATACGAGCAGTACTTC
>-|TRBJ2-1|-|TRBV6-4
CASSYRDEQFF
TGTGCCAGCAGTTACAGGGATGAGCAGTTCTTC
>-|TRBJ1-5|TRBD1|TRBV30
CAWSGGTGVPNQPQHF
TGTGCCTGGTCGGGCGGGACAGGGGTTCCCAATCAGCCCCAGCATTTT
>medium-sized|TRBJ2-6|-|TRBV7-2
CASTPSGANVLTF
TGTGCCAGCACCCCTTCCGGGGCCAACGTCCTGACTTTC
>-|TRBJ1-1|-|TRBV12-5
CASAYHTEAFF
TGTGCTAGTGCCTACCACACTGAAGCTTTCTTT
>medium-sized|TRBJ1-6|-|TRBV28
CASSRAGLQSPLHF
TGTGCCAGCAGTAGGGCGGGACTCCAATCACCCCTCCACTTT
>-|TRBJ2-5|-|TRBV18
CASSPGEETQYF
TGTGCCAGCTCACCGGGAGAAGAGACCCAGTACTTC
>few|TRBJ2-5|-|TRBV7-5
CASSFSGASQETQYF
TGTGCCAGCAGCTTCTCGGGGGCAAGTCAAGAGACCCAGTACTTC
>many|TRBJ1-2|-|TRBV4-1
CASSQVGVGVYGYTF
TGCGCCAGCAGCCAAGTGGGTGTGGGGGTCTATGGCTACACCTTC
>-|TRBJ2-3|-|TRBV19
CASSWASAPDTQYF
TGTGCCAGTAGTTGGGCTAGCGCCCCAGATACGCAGTATTTT
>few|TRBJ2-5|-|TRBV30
CAGGTQETQYF
TGTGCTGGCGGGACCCAAGAGACCCAGTACTTC
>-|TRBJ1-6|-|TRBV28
CASSSTGPEQYNSPLHF
TGTGCCAGCAGCAGCACAGGGCCAGAACAGTATAATTCACCCCTCCACTTT
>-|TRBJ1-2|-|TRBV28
CASSPFRRQGYTF
TGTGCCAGCAGTCCTTTCCGCCGCCAGGGCTACACCTTC
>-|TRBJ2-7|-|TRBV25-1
CASSDRGATYEQYF
TGTGCCAGCAGTGACAGGGGTGCAACCTACGAGCAGTACTTC
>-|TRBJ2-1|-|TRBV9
CASRLRLASYNEQFF
TGTGCCAGCAGGCTTCGGCTAGCATCCTACAATGAGCAGTTCTTC
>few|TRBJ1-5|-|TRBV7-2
CASSPGGMRNQPQHF
TGTGCCAGCAGCCCTGGGGGGATGCGGAATCAGCCCCAGCATTTT
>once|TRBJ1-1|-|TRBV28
CASSLTGLYTEAFF
TGTGCCAGCAGTTTAACTGGGTTGTACACTGAAGCTTTCTTT
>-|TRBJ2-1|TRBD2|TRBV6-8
CASRTGLAGVFF
TGTGCCAGCAGGACCGGACTAGCGGGTGTGTTCTTC
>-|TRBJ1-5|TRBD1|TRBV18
CASSPPGQGIYQPQHF
TGTGCCAGCTCACCACCCGGACAGGGAATATACCAGCCCCAGCATTTT
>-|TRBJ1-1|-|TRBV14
CASSPWEGTEAFF
TGTGCCAGCAGCCCATGGGAGGGGACTGAAGCTTTCTTT
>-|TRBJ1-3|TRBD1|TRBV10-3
CASSEGARGNTIYF
TGTGCCAGCAGTGAGGGGGCGCGGGGAAACACCATATATTTT
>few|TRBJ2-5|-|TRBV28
CASSFSRSGTQYF
TGTGCCAGCAGTTTCAGCCGGTCGGGGACCCAGTACTTC
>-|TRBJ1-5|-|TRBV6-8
CASSYEGRVNNQPQHF
TGTGCCAGCAGTTACGAGGGGAGGGTAAACAATCAGCCCCAGCATTTT
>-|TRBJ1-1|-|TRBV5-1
CASSLVRGMNTEAFF
TGCGCCAGCAGCTTGGTAAGAGGGATGAACACTGAAGCTTTCTTT
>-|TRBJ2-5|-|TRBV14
CASSQEGSWGKETQYF
TGTGCCAGCAGCCAAGAGGGGTCTTGGGGGAAAGAGACCCAGTACTTC
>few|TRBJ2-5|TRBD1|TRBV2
CASITGGEGKTQYF
TGTGCCAGCATTACAGGGGGCGAAGGAAAGACCCAGTACTTC
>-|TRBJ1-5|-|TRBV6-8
CASSGTIDQPQHF
TGTGCCAGCAGCGGGACAATTGATCAGCCCCAGCATTTT
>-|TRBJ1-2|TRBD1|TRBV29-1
CSVGDRQGPYGYTF
TGCAGCGTTGGGGATCGACAGGGCCCCTATGGCTACACCTTC
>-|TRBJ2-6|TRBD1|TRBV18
CASSPLDRGSGANVLTF
TGTGCCAGCTCACCCCTCGACAGGGGTTCTGGGGCCAACGTCCTGACTTTC
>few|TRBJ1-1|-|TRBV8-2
CASSDLPGQGEENTEAFF
TGTGCCAGCAGTGATCTACCGGGACAGGGAGAAGAGAACACTGAAGCTTTCTTT
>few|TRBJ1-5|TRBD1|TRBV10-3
CAISPGQGGDNQPQHF
TGTGCCATCAGTCCTGGACAGGGGGGGGACAATCAGCCCCAGCATTTT
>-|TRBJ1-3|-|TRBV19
CASRYRDGDSGNTIYF
TGTGCCAGTAGATACCGGGACGGGGACTCTGGAAACACCATATATTTT
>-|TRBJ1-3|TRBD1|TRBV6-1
CASSEGQGFNTIYF
TGTGCCAGCAGTGAAGGACAGGGCTTCAACACCATATATTTT
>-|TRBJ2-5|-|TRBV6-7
CASSETGEETQYF
TGTGCCAGCAGTGAAACGGGCGAAGAGACCCAGTACTTC
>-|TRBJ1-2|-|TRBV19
CASEAGARGYTF
TGTGCCAGTGAGGCAGGGGCGCGGGGCTACACCTTC
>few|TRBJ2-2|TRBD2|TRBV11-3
CASNRAGGSNTGELFF
TGTGCCAGCAACCGAGCGGGGGGATCGAACACCGGGGAGCTGTTTTTT
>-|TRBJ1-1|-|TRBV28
CASSLTRVTEAFF
TGTGCCAGCAGCTTAACGAGGGTCACTGAAGCTTTCTTT
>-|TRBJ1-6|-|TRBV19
CASRGGTGTTNSPLHF
TGTGCCAGTAGGGGGGGGACGGGAACCACTAATTCACCCCTCCACTTT
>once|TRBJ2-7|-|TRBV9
CASSVDPGSYEQYF
TGTGCCAGCAGCGTAGACCCAGGGAGCTACGAGCAGTACTTC
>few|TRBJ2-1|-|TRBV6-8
CASVGAGLHEQFF
TGTGCCAGCGTTGGGGCCGGACTCCATGAGCAGTTCTTC
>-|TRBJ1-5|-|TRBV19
CASTGTGSFNQPQHF
TGTGCCAGTACGGGTACAGGGAGTTTCAATCAGCCCCAGCATTTT
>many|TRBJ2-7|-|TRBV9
CASSVGGVRTEQYF
TGTGCCAGCAGCGTAGGGGGGGTTCGGACCGAGCAGTACTTC
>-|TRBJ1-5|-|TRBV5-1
CASSLGGEYQPQHF
TGCGCCAGCAGCTTGGGCGGGGAGTATCAGCCCCAGCATTTT
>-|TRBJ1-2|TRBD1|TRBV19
CASSNDRGFYGYTF
TGTGCCAGTAGTAACGACAGGGGGTTTTATGGCTACACCTTC
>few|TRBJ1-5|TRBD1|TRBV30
CAWSVQGDQPQHF
TGTGCCTGGAGTGTACAGGGGGATCAGCCCCAGCATTTT
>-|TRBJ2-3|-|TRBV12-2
CATTVGRSTDTQYF
TGTGCCACGACGGTGGGCAGAAGCACAGATACGCAGTATTTT
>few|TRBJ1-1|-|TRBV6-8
CASSSRENTEAFF
TGTGCCAGCAGTAGCAGGGAGAACACTGAAGCTTTCTTT
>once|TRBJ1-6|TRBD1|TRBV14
CASSQGTGGGSPLHF
TGTGCCAGCAGCCAAGGTACAGGGGGCGGTTCACCCCTCCACTTT
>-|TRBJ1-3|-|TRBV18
CASSPGPGSGNTIYF
TGTGCCAGCTCCCCCGGGCCGGGCTCTGGAAACACCATATATTTT
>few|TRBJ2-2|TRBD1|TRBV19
CASAGTGNTGELFF
TGTGCCAGTGCCGGGACAGGGAACACCGGGGAGCTGTTTTTT
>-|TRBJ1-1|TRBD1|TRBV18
CASSPPGTGRDTEAFF
TGTGCCAGCTCACCACCGGGGACAGGGCGGGACACTGAAGCTTTCTTT